Listed below are T cell receptor beta chains from one sample, sequenced in a study of spatial heterogeneity in lung cancer. One entry per CDR3 protein, called by TCRdb with MiXCR from the 5' RACE reads. Here the sample spans around 89,000 distinct CDR3 sequences, over 9.5% being singletons. The sample was PBMCs, taken at surgery. These receptors came from a male donor with early-stage non-small cell lung cancer. The CDR3 runs from the conserved cysteine through the conserved F or W. The D gene is left open where the match is weak.

D gene: TRBD2
V gene: TRBV28
CDR3 protein: CASSSTSPRLAGGLDTQYF

D gene: .
V gene: TRBV29-1
CDR3 protein: CSAGRGFSYEQYF

D gene: TRBD1
V gene: TRBV4-1
CDR3 protein: CASSQKGGLQNEQYF

D gene: .
V gene: TRBV12-3/TRBV12-4
CDR3 protein: CASVYENEQFF

D gene: TRBD1
V gene: TRBV5-1
CDR3 protein: CASSSTGADTEAFF

D gene: .
V gene: TRBV3-1
CDR3 protein: CASSQRSYGYTF

D gene: TRBD2
V gene: TRBV6-2/TRBV6-3
CDR3 protein: CASSSGLAGGYNEQFF

D gene: TRBD1
V gene: TRBV7-8
CDR3 protein: CASSLGGGDSSGYTF

D gene: .
V gene: TRBV6-1
CDR3 protein: CASRGAGEKLFF

D gene: .
V gene: TRBV29-1
CDR3 protein: CSVGSGNYGYTF

D gene: .
V gene: TRBV11-3
CDR3 protein: CASSAPTSHEQYF

D gene: TRBD1
V gene: TRBV7-3
CDR3 protein: CASSATGHNTEAFF

D gene: .
V gene: TRBV24-1
CDR3 protein: CATSDPSRGEAFF

D gene: TRBD2
V gene: TRBV5-1
CDR3 protein: CASSLGSSGGVYEQYF

D gene: .
V gene: TRBV12-3/TRBV12-4
CDR3 protein: CASSFPGQGNYGYTF

D gene: .
V gene: TRBV19
CDR3 protein: CASSAGTGELFF

D gene: TRBD1
V gene: TRBV19
CDR3 protein: CASTRTGSWDTEAFF

D gene: TRBD2
V gene: TRBV25-1
CDR3 protein: CASSEPGLAYNEQFF

D gene: TRBD1
V gene: TRBV12-3/TRBV12-4
CDR3 protein: CASRYRGPGYNSPLHF

D gene: .
V gene: TRBV25-1
CDR3 protein: CASSDRRDTGELFF

D gene: TRBD1
V gene: TRBV9
CDR3 protein: CASSVTGTEPFNTEAFF

D gene: .
V gene: TRBV24-1
CDR3 protein: CATSNPADTEAFF

D gene: .
V gene: TRBV7-9
CDR3 protein: CASSSLRTGWGLADRYNEQFF

D gene: .
V gene: TRBV9
CDR3 protein: CASSVGRGQVQFF

D gene: TRBD1
V gene: TRBV7-9
CDR3 protein: CASSRDSSGNTIYF

D gene: .
V gene: TRBV5-8
CDR3 protein: CASTLVFEAFF

D gene: .
V gene: TRBV11-2
CDR3 protein: CASSSTRRTMNTEAFF

D gene: .
V gene: TRBV18
CDR3 protein: CASSLRDSASPLHF

D gene: TRBD1
V gene: TRBV2
CDR3 protein: CASSSQGAIETQYF

D gene: .
V gene: TRBV27
CDR3 protein: CASSLWGRQPQHF

D gene: .
V gene: TRBV6-2/TRBV6-3
CDR3 protein: CASSTQGSGELFF

D gene: .
V gene: TRBV20-1
CDR3 protein: CSARDPAFGGWAEAFF

D gene: TRBD2
V gene: TRBV7-8
CDR3 protein: CASSATAGLAGTYEQYF

D gene: .
V gene: TRBV28
CDR3 protein: CASSPTSGDRTDTQYF

D gene: TRBD1
V gene: TRBV4-1
CDR3 protein: CASRETGKGDQPQHF

D gene: TRBD2
V gene: TRBV5-6
CDR3 protein: CASSLALAGTNTGELFF

D gene: TRBD2
V gene: TRBV28
CDR3 protein: CASSSGLAGVYNEQFF

D gene: .
V gene: TRBV7-2
CDR3 protein: CASSLARRANTEAFF

D gene: .
V gene: TRBV12-2
CDR3 protein: CASRLVSQRGNEISSYNEQFF

D gene: .
V gene: TRBV5-1
CDR3 protein: CASTKTGSNTEAFF

D gene: .
V gene: TRBV5-5
CDR3 protein: CASSLVGAGQPQHF

D gene: TRBD2
V gene: TRBV5-1
CDR3 protein: CASSSGGSSYNEQFF

D gene: TRBD1
V gene: TRBV3-1
CDR3 protein: CASSWAGGSTGELFF

D gene: TRBD1
V gene: TRBV7-9
CDR3 protein: CASSLYFPGQVKNIQYF

D gene: .
V gene: TRBV5-1
CDR3 protein: CASSMIGRANTGELFF

D gene: TRBD1
V gene: TRBV30
CDR3 protein: CALAPDRGGYTGELFF

D gene: TRBD1
V gene: TRBV2
CDR3 protein: CASSVDRVNTEAFF

D gene: .
V gene: TRBV5-1
CDR3 protein: CASSPIGFSGANVLTF

D gene: TRBD2
V gene: TRBV28
CDR3 protein: CASSFHLAALSYEQYF

D gene: .
V gene: TRBV4-3
CDR3 protein: CASSQGFQVYEQYF